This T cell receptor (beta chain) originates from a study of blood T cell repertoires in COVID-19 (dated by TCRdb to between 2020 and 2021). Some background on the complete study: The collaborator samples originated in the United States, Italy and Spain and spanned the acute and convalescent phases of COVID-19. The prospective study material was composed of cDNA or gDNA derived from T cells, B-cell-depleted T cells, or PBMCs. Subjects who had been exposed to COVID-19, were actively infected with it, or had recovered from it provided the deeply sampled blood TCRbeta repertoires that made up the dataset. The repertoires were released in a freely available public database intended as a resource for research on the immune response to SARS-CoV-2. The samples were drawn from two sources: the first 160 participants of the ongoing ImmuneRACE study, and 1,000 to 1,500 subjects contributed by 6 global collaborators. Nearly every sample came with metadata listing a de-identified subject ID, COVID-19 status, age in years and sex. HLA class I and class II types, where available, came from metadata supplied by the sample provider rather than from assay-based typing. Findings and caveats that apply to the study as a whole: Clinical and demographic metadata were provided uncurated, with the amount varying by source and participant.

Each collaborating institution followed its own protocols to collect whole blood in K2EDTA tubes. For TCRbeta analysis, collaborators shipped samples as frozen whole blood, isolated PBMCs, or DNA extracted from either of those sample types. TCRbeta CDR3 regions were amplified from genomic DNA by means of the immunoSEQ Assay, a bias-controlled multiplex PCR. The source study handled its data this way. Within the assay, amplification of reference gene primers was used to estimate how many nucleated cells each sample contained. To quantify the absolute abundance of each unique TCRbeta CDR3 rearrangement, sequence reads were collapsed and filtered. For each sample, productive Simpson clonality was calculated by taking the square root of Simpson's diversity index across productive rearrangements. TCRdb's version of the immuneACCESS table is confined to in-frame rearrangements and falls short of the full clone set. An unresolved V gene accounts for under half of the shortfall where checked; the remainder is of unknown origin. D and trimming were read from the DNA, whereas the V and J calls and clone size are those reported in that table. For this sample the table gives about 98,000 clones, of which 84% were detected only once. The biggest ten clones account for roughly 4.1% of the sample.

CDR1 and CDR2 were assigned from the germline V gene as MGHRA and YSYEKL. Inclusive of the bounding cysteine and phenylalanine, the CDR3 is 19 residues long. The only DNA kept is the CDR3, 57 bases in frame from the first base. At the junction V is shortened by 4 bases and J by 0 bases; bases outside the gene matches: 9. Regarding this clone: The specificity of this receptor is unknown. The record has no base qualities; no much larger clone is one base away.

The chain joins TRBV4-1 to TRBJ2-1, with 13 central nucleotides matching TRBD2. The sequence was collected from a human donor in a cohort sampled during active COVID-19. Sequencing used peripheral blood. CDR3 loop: CASSPPGLAGLRSYNEQFF. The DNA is TGCGCCAGCAGCCCACCGGGACTAGCGGGGCTACGCTCCTACAATGAGCAGTTCTTC.